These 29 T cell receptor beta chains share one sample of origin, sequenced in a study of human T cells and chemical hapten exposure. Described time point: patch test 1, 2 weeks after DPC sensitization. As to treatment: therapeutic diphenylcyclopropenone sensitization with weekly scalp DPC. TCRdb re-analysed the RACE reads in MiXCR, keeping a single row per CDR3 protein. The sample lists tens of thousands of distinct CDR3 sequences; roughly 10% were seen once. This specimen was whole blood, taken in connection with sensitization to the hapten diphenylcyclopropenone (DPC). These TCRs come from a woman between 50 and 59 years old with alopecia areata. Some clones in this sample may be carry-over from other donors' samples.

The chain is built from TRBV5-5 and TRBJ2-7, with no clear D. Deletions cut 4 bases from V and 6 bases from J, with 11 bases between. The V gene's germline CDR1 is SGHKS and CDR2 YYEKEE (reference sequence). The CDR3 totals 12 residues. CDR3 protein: CASSQSLSEQYF. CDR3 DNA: TGTGCCAGCAGCCAAAGCTTGAGCGAGCAGTACTTC.

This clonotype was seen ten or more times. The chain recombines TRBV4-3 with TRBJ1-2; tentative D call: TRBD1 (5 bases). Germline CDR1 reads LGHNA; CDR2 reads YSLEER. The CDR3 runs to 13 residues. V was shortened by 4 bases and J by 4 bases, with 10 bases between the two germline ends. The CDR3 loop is CASSPGRGYGYTF. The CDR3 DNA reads TGCGCCAGCAGCCCTGGTAGGGGCTATGGCTACACCTTC.

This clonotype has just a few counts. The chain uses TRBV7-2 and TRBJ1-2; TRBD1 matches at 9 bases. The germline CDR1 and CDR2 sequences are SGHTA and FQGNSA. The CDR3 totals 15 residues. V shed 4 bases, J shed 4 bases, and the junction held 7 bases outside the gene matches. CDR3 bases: TGTGCCAGCAGCTCCCCGGGACAGGGATCCTATGGCTACACCTTC. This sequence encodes CASSSPGQGSYGYTF. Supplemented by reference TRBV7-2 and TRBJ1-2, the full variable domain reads GAGVSQSPSNKVTEKGKDVELRCDPISGHTALYWYRQSLGQGLEFLIYFQGNSAPDKSGLPSDRFSAERTGGSVSTLTIQRTQQEDSAVYLCASSSPGQGSYGYTFGSGTRLTVV.

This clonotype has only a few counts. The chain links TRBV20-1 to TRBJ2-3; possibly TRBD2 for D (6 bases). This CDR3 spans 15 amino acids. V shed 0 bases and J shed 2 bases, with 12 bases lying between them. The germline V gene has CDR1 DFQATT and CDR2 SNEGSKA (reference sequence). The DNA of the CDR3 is TGCAGTGCTAGAGACTGGGGGGAAAACACAGATACGCAGTATTTT. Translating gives CSARDWGENTDTQYF.

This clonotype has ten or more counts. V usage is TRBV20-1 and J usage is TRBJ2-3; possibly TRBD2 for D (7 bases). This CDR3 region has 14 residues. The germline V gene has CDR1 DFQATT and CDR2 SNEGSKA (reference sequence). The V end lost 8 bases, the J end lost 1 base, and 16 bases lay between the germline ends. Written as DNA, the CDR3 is TGCAGTCAAAAGGGCGGGGGCCGCACAGATACGCAGTATTTT. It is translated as CSQKGGGRTDTQYF.

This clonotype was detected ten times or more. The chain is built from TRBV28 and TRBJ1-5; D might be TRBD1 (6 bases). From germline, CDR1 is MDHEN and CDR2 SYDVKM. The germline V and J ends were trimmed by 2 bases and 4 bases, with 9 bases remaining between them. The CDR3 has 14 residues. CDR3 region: CASSLVRGNQPQHF. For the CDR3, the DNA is TGTGCCAGCAGTTTAGTCAGGGGTAATCAGCCCCAGCATTTT.

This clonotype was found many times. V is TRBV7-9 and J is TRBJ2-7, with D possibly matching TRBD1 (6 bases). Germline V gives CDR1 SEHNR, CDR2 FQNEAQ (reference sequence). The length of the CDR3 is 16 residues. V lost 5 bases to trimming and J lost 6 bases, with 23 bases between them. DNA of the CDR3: TGTGCCAGCAGCCCCCGGGGACCGGGACAACGCTGCGAGCAGTACTTC. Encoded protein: CASSPRGPGQRCEQYF.

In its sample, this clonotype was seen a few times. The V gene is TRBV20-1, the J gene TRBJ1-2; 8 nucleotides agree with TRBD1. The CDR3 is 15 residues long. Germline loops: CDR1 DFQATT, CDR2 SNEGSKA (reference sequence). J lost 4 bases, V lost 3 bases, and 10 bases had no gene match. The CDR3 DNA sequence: TGCAGTGCTAGCCTCCAGGACAGGGCGTCCTATGGCTACACCTTC. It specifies CSASLQDRASYGYTF.

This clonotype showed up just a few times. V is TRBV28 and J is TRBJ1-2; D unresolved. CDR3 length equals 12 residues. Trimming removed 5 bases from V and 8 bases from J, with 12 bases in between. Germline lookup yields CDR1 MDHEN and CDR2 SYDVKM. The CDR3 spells CASSIRLGGYTF. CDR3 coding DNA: TGTGCCAGCAGTATTCGACTCGGAGGCTACACCTTC.

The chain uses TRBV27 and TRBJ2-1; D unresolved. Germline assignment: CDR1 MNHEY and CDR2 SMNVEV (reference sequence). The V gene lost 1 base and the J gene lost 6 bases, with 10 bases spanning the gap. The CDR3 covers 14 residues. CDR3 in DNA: TGTGCCAGCAGTTTATTGGAGCCCTCCAATGAGCAGTTCTTC. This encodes CASSLLEPSNEQFF.

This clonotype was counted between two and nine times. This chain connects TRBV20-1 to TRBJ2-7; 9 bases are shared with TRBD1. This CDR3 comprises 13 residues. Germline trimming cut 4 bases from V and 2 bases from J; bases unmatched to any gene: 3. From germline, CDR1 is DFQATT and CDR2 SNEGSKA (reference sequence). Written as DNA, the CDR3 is TGCAGTGCTAAACAGGGGGCGACCTACGAGCAGTACTTC. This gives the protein CSAKQGATYEQYF.

Written as DNA, the CDR3 is TGTGCCAGCAGTTTCGCACAGAACACTGAAGCTTTCTTT. This sequence encodes CASSFAQNTEAFF. This chain links TRBV28 with TRBJ1-1, with no clear D. The germline V gene encodes CDR1 MDHEN and CDR2 SYDVKM. The V end lost 3 bases, the J end lost 1 base, and 6 bases lay between the germline ends. There are 13 residues in the CDR3.

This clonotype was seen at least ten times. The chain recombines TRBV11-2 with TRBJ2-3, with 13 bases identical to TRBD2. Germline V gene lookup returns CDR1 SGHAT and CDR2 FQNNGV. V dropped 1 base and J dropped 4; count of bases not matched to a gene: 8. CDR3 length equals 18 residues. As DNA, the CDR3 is TGTGCCAGCAGCTTAGTCCGGACTAGCGGGGGTAGGTCAGATACGCAGTATTTT. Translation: CASSLVRTSGGRSDTQYF.

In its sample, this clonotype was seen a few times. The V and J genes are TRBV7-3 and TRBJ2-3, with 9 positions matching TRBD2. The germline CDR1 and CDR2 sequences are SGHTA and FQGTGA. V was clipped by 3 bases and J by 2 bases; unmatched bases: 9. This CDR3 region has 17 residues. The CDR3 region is CASSLTYRTSDTDTQYF. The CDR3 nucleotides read TGTGCCAGCAGCTTGACATATCGGACTAGCGACACAGATACGCAGTATTTT. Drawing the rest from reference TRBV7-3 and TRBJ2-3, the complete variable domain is GAGVSQTPSNKVTEKGKYVELRCDPISGHTALYWYRQSLGQGPEFLIYFQGTGAADDSGLPNDRFFAVRPEGSVSTLKIQRTERGDSAVYLCASSLTYRTSDTDTQYFGPGTRLTVL.

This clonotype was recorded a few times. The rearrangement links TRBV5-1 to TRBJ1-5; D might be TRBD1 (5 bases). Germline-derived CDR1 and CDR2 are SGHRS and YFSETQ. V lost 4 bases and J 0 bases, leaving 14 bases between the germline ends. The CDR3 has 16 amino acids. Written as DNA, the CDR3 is TGCGCCAGCAGCCTTGACAGTCTGATTAGCAATCAGCCCCAGCATTTT. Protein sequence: CASSLDSLISNQPQHF.

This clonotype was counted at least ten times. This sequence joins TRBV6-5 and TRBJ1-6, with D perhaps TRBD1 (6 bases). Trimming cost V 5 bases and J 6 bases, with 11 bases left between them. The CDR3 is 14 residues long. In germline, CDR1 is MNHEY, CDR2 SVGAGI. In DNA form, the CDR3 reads TGTGCCAGCAGTATGGGACACTCTAATTCACCCCTCCACTTT. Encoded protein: CASSMGHSNSPLHF.

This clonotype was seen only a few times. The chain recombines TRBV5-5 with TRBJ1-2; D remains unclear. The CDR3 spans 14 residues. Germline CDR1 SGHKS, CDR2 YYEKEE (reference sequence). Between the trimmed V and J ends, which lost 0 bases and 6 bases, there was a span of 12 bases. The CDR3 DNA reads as TGTGCCAGCAGCTTGGACCCTTATCAAGATGGCTACACCTTC. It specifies CASSLDPYQDGYTF.

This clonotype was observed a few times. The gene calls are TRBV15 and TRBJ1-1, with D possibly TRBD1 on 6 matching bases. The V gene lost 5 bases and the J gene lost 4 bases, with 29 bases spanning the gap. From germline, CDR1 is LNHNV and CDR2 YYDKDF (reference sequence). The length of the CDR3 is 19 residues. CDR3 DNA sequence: TGTGCCACCAGCGGGCAAGAGGGACTAATCACAGGGAGAGTCACTGAAGCTTTCTTT. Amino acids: CATSGQEGLITGRVTEAFF.

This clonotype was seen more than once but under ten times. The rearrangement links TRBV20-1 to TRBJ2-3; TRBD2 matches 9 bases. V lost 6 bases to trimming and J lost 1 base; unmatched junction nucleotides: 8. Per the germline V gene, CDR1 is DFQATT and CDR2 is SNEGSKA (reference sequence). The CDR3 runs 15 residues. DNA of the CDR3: TGCAGTGCAGGAGGGCGACTAGCGGGCACAGATACGCAGTATTTT. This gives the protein CSAGGRLAGTDTQYF.

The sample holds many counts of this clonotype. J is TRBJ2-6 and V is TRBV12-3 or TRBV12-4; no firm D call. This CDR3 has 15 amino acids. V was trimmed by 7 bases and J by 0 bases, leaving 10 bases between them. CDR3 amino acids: CASTSAGSGANVLTF. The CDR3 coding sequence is TGTGCCAGCACCTCTGCCGGCTCTGGGGCCAACGTCCTGACTTTC.

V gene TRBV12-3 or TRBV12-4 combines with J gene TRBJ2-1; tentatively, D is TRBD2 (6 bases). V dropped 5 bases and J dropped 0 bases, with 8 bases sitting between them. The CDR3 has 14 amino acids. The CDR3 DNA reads TGTGCCAGCAGTAAGACTAGCTCCTACAATGAGCAGTTCTTC. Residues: CASSKTSSYNEQFF.

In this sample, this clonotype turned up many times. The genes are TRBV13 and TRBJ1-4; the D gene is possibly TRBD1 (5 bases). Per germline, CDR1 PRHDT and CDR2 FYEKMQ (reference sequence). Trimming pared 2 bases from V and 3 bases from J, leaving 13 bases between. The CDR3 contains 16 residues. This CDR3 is CASSLKTGRPNEKLFF. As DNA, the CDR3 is TGTGCCAGCAGCTTAAAGACGGGGCGACCTAATGAAAAACTGTTTTTT.

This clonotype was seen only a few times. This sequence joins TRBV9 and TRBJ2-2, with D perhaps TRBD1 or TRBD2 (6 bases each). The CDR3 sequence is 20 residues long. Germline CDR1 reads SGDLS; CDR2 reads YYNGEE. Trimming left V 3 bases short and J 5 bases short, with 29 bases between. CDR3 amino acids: CASSGRTPGLRGRRTGELFF. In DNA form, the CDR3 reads TGTGCCAGCAGCGGCCGAACACCGGGACTGAGGGGGAGAAGGACCGGGGAGCTGTTTTTT.

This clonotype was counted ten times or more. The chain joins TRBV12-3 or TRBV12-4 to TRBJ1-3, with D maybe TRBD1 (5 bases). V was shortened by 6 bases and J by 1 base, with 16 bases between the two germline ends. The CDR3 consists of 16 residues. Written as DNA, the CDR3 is TGTGCCAGCAGCCTTTGGGGCCCCAATTCTGGAAACACCATATATTTT. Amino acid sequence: CASSLWGPNSGNTIYF.

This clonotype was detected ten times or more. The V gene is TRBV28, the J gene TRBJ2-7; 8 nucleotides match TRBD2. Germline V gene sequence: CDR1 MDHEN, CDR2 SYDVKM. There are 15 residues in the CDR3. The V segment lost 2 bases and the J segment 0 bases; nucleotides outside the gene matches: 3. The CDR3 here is CASSLAGGGSYEQYF. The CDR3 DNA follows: TGTGCCAGCAGTTTAGCGGGAGGTGGCTCCTACGAGCAGTACTTC.

CDR3 in DNA: TGTGCCAGCAGCCCGAGAGGACTAGCGGGAGGCTCCTACAATGAGCAGTTCTTC. Amino acid sequence: CASSPRGLAGGSYNEQFF. The chain combines TRBV9 with TRBJ2-1; 14 bases line up with TRBD2. The germline V gene encodes CDR1 SGDLS and CDR2 YYNGEE. The length of the CDR3 is 18 residues. The V segment lost 4 bases and the J segment 0 bases; nucleotides outside the gene matches: 6.

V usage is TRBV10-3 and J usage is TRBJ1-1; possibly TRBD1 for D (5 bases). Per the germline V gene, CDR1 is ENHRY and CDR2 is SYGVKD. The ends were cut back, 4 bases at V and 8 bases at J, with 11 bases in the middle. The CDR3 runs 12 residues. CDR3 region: CAISGETEEAFF. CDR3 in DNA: TGTGCCATCAGTGGTGAGACAGAGGAAGCTTTCTTT.

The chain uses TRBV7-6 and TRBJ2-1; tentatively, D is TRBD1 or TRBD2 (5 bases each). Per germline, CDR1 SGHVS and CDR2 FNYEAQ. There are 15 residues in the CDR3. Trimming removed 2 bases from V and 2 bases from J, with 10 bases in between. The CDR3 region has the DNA TGTGCCAGCAGCTTATGGGGGATGCCCTACAATGAGCAGTTCTTC. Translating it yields CASSLWGMPYNEQFF.

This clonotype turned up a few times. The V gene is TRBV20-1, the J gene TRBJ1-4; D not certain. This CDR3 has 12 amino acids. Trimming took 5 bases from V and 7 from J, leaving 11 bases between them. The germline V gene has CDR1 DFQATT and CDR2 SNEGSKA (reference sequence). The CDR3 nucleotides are TGCAGTGCTTGGACGAACGCTGAAAAACTGTTTTTT. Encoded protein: CSAWTNAEKLFF.